This T cell receptor beta chain was sequenced during a study of T cell repertoires in cytomegalovirus infection. MiXCR was run by TCRdb on the reads, yielding one entry per CDR3 protein. The table lists roughly 310,000 distinct CDR3 sequences, almost 30% of them singletons. Germline V gives CDR1 SQVTM, CDR2 ANQGSEA. The V end was cut by 6 bases, the J end by 0 bases, with 17 bases between. The CDR3 is 16 amino acids. Notes on this clonotype: Its antigen is not known.

V usage is TRBV29-1 and J usage is TRBJ2-2; D tentatively reads TRBD1 or TRBD2 (5 bases each). The sequencing here drew on cultured PBMCs, taken from culture after CMV antigen stimulation. This clonotype was obtained from a human donor in good health (CMV status not recorded). Some clones in this sample may be carry-over from other donors' samples. The CDR3 DNA sequence: TGCAGCGTGACCGGGACGCCAAACGCGAACACCGGGGAGCTGTTTTTT. Encoded protein: CSVTGTPNANTGELFF.